Sequencing of this TCR beta chain was carried out in a study of OX40 agonist ivuxolimab in advanced cancers. Study in general: Across the patients, intravenous ivuxolimab was delivered every 2 weeks at 0.01 to 10 mg/kg. Age averaged approximately 60 years (range about 23 to 80), and approximately 80% were male. Three patients, one with hepatocellular carcinoma and two with cutaneous melanoma, achieved partial responses.

Concerning this clone: Its antigen is still unknown.

Regarding the study as a whole: Relative to CD4+, CD8+ T cells held more expanded clones on average.

Assay: immunoSEQ multiplex PCR; the TCRdb copy retains only in-frame clones and omits some. The sample lists about 19,000 clones; roughly 91% were seen once. In germline, CDR1 is MGHDK, CDR2 SYGVNS. The CDR3 is made up of 14 amino acids. V lost 6 bases, J lost 5 bases, and 16 bases lay in between. The V call is TRBV25-1, the J call TRBJ2-5; either TRBD1 or TRBD2 may fit D (5 bases each). This receptor was identified in an adult with an advanced solid tumor such as melanoma, head and neck, liver or kidney cancer. The source was CD4+ or CD8+ T cells sorted from blood, collected in a trial of the OX40 agonist ivuxolimab. The DNA for the CDR3 is TGTGCCAGCAGGGCCGGGACCCCGGGGGAGACCCAGTACTTC. Its translation: CASRAGTPGETQYF.